These 21 T cell receptor beta chains originate from one sample sequenced in a study of cytomegalovirus exposure and HLA in healthy donors. Profiled with immunoSEQ multiplex PCR; TCRdb holds only in-frame clones, not every one. The top ten clones hold 6% to 8.5% of a sample with roughly 180,000 clones, more than 75% of them seen once. The sequenced sample was PBMCs. Receptors were obtained from a man aged 30-40 years in good health and CMV-seropositive.

The chain has TRBV4-3 and TRBJ2-3, with 8 bases aligning to TRBD2. Germline-derived CDR1 and CDR2 are LGHNA and YSLEER. The J segment lost 2 bases and the V segment lost 6 bases, leaving 13 bases of the junction unmatched. CDR3 length: 17 residues. The DNA for the CDR3 is TGCGCCAGCAGTCCGGGAGGGCGGACTAGAGACACAGATACGCAGTATTTT. Translating gives CASSPGGRTRDTDTQYF.

The chain employs TRBV6-5 and TRBJ2-7; the match to TRBD2 covers 10 bases. The junction had 3 bases not matched to a gene; V was cut back by 6 bases and J by 7 bases. CDR1 is MNHEY and CDR2 is SVGAGI in the germline V gene. The CDR3 totals 12 residues. CDR3 loop: CASRGLAREQYF. DNA for the CDR3: TGTGCCAGCAGGGGACTAGCGCGGGAGCAGTACTTC.

The genes are TRBV27 and TRBJ2-7; TRBD2 matches 14 bases. V lost 0 bases and J lost 11; bases outside the gene matches: 9. Germline V gene lookup returns CDR1 MNHEY and CDR2 SMNVEV (reference sequence). The CDR3 extends over 16 amino acids. The CDR3 sequence is CASSLSRGLAGAREYF. CDR3 nucleotides: TGTGCCAGCAGTTTATCGAGGGGACTAGCGGGAGCCCGGGAGTACTTC.

This clone appeared once. The rearrangement uses TRBV9 and TRBJ1-5, with D possibly TRBD1 on 5 matching bases. Germline V CDR1 and CDR2: SGDLS, YYNGEE. With 0 bases removed from V and 4 bases from J, the gap between germline ends came to 11 bases. This CDR3 spans 15 amino acids. CDR3 nucleotides: TGTGCCAGCAGCGTAGGAGGGGTTACGAATCAGCCCCAGCATTTT. Amino acids: CASSVGGVTNQPQHF.

The V and J genes are TRBV7-2 and TRBJ2-2, with no clear D. Germline V gives CDR1 SGHTA, CDR2 FQGNSA. The ends were cut back, 1 base at V and 6 bases at J, with 6 bases in the middle. The CDR3 is 13 amino acids. The CDR3 here is CASSLVFAGELFF. The CDR3, as DNA: TGTGCCAGCAGCTTAGTATTTGCCGGGGAGCTGTTTTTT. The variable domain in full, with the rest retrieved from reference TRBV7-2 and TRBJ2-2, is GAGVSQSPSNKVTEKGKDVELRCDPISGHTALYWYRQSLGQGLEFLIYFQGNSAPDKSGLPSDRFSAERTGGSVSTLTIQRTQQEDSAVYLCASSLVFAGELFFGEGSRLTVL.

The chain recombines TRBV6-5 with TRBJ1-5, with a possible D match to TRBD1 (5 bases). Germline CDR1 MNHEY, CDR2 SVGAGI. The length of the CDR3 is 16 residues. V was trimmed by 4 bases and J by 0 bases, leaving 13 bases between them. CDR3 nucleotides: TGTGCCAGCAGTTTGCGACAGCTAGATAGCAATCAGCCCCAGCATTTT. It is translated as CASSLRQLDSNQPQHF.

This chain joins TRBV29-1 and TRBJ1-5; no firm D call. Trimming took off 6 bases at V and 0 bases at J, with 9 bases between the two ends. The length of the CDR3 is 13 residues. Germline V CDR1 and CDR2: SQVTM, ANQGSEA. In DNA form, the CDR3 reads TGCAGCGTGGCATGGGGTAGCAATCAGCCCCAGCATTTT. Its protein product is CSVAWGSNQPQHF.

This clone is a singleton in its sample. The chain uses TRBV9 and TRBJ1-2; D possibly corresponds to TRBD1 (5 bases). Germline V gene sequence: CDR1 SGDLS, CDR2 YYNGEE. Trimming took off 1 base at V and 4 bases at J, with 14 bases between the two ends. The CDR3 extends over 15 amino acids. The DNA of the CDR3 is TGTGCCAGCAGCGTAACAGTAGGGGTGAGCTATGGCTACACCTTC. It yields the protein CASSVTVGVSYGYTF. The whole variable domain, filled in from reference TRBV9 and TRBJ1-2, reads DSGVTQTPKHLITATGQRVTLRCSPRSGDLSVYWYQQSLDQGLQFLIQYYNGEERAKGNILERFSAQQFPDLHSELNLSSLELGDSALYFCASSVTVGVSYGYTFGSGTRLTVV.

The sample holds many counts of this clone. V usage is TRBV6-1 and J usage is TRBJ2-5, with TRBD1 matching over 9 bases. CDR1 MNHNS and CDR2 SASEGT come from the germline V gene. V trimming: 6 bases; J trimming: 5 bases; junction bases outside the gene matches: 4. The CDR3 totals 13 residues. DNA of the CDR3: TGTGCCAGCAGAACAGGGGGCGGGGAGACCCAGTACTTC. Translating gives CASRTGGGETQYF.

V and J are TRBV29-1 and TRBJ1-1, with TRBD1 identical over 7 bases. V gave up 6 bases and J gave up 1 base; unmatched junction bases: 11. This CDR3 has 15 residues. Germline V gives CDR1 SQVTM, CDR2 ANQGSEA. CDR3 in amino acids: CSVASPGQANTEAFF. DNA of the CDR3: TGCAGCGTAGCCTCCCCCGGACAGGCGAACACTGAAGCTTTCTTT.

This chain uses TRBV5-1 with TRBJ2-1; no clear D gene. The V gene's germline CDR1 is SGHRS and CDR2 YFSETQ. The CDR3 covers 14 residues. The V end lost 4 bases, the J end lost 0 bases, and 8 bases lay between the germline ends. CDR3 loop: CASSLYSSYNEQFF. In DNA, the CDR3 is TGCGCCAGCAGCCTTTACTCCTCCTACAATGAGCAGTTCTTC.

The CDR3 protein is CASSLDWAGNTGELFF. Here the CDR3 DNA reads TGTGCCAGCAGCTTAGATTGGGCAGGGAACACCGGGGAGCTGTTTTTT. The chain links TRBV7-2 to TRBJ2-2; D ambiguous. V gave up 1 base and J gave up 1 base, with 10 bases separating them. Per germline, CDR1 SGHTA and CDR2 FQGNSA. The CDR3 sequence is 16 residues long.

The chain couples TRBV4-1 to TRBJ2-7, with 7 bases identical to TRBD1. The CDR3 has 14 residues. Germline lookup yields CDR1 MGHRA and CDR2 YSYEKL. Trimming cost V 1 base and J 1 base; bases outside gene matches: 1. The CDR3 spells CASSQGDSSYEQYF. In nucleotides, the CDR3 is TGCGCCAGCAGCCAAGGGGACAGTTCCTACGAGCAGTACTTC.

The V and J genes are TRBV15 and TRBJ2-3; 7 nucleotides align to TRBD1. The V segment lost 7 bases and the J segment 3 bases; nucleotides outside the gene matches: 7. The CDR3 consists of 14 residues. Germline V gene sequence: CDR1 LNHNV, CDR2 YYDKDF (reference sequence). This CDR3 reads CATNRQGWTDTQYF. In DNA form, the CDR3 reads TGTGCCACCAATCGACAGGGTTGGACAGATACGCAGTATTTT.

The gene calls are TRBV19 and TRBJ1-2, with 7 nucleotides matching TRBD1. The germline CDR1 and CDR2 sequences are LNHDA and SQIVND (reference sequence). With V trimmed by 4 bases and J by 4 bases, 9 bases remained unmatched. CDR3 length: 15 amino acids. CDR3 nucleotide sequence: TGTGCCAGTAGTACCTGGGACAGCTCCTTCTATGGCTACACCTTC. This gives the protein CASSTWDSSFYGYTF.

The rearrangement uses TRBV30 and TRBJ1-2, with D perhaps matching TRBD1 (5 bases). The V gene's germline CDR1 is GTSNPN and CDR2 SVGIG (reference sequence). The CDR3 runs 13 residues. The V and J ends lost 0 bases and 6 bases respectively, with 11 bases between them. CDR3 DNA sequence: TGTGCCTGGAGTGTATGGGGGATGGATGGCTACACCTTC. Translation: CAWSVWGMDGYTF.

The V and J genes are TRBV19 and TRBJ2-2; 11 bases align to TRBD2. Germline CDR1 reads LNHDA; CDR2 reads SQIVND (reference sequence). The CDR3 extends over 14 amino acids. J was trimmed by 8 bases and V by 4 bases; bases with no gene match: 3. The CDR3 here is CASSRGTSGGELFF. The CDR3 DNA sequence: TGTGCCAGTAGTAGGGGGACTAGCGGAGGGGAGCTGTTTTTT.

The chain recombines TRBV7-2 with TRBJ2-1; TRBD1 might be the D (6 bases). The V gene lost 0 bases and the J gene lost 6 bases, with 12 bases spanning the gap. The V gene's germline CDR1 is SGHTA and CDR2 FQGNSA. The CDR3 loop spans 15 amino acids. CDR3 nucleotides: TGTGCCAGCAGCTTAGCTAGCCTAGGGGGCAATGAGCAGTTCTTC. Translating it yields CASSLASLGGNEQFF.

A single count supports this clone. The rearrangement links TRBV2 to TRBJ2-1, with D perhaps matching TRBD2 (6 bases). The CDR3 length is 14 residues. Looked up from germline, CDR1 is SNHLY and CDR2 is FYNNEI. Between the trimmed V and J ends, which lost 6 bases and 9 bases, there was a span of 18 bases. The CDR3 sequence is CASSPPYQGGEQFF. The CDR3 bases are TGTGCCAGCAGCCCTCCGTACCAGGGAGGTGAGCAGTTCTTC.

The chain joins TRBV6-5 to TRBJ2-2, with D tentatively TRBD2 (6 bases). V gave up 6 bases and J gave up 0 bases, with 8 bases separating them. This CDR3 contains 14 residues. Germline V gene data show CDR1 as MNHEY and CDR2 as SVGAGI. The CDR3 nucleotides are TGTGCCAGCAGACTAGCCCCGAACACCGGGGAGCTGTTTTTT. This translates into CASRLAPNTGELFF.

This sequence joins TRBV29-1 and TRBJ1-2, with 8 bases aligning to TRBD1. Germline-derived CDR1 and CDR2 are SQVTM and ANQGSEA. The CDR3 has 15 residues. The J segment lost 4 bases and the V segment lost 0 bases, leaving 7 bases of the junction unmatched. CDR3 DNA sequence: TGCAGCGTTGAAGACCCCGGGACAGGACTCTATGGCTACACCTTC. Translation gives CSVEDPGTGLYGYTF.